These T cell receptor beta chains were read from a single sample in a study of blood T cells in healthy people across ages. Each CDR3 protein gets one entry after TCRdb re-called the 5' RACE reads with MiXCR. The repertoire consists of about 730,000 distinct CDR3 sequences, with roughly two fifths occurring once and the leading ten covering roughly 19%. Specimen: blood. The receptors were gathered from a woman aged 55-75 years in good health. Both conserved end residues are part of each CDR3. A D gene is named only where the DNA matches it firmly. A row's size may be missing; if present it is once, few, many or a size class.

J: TRBJ2-3; D: TRBD1; V: TRBV28; size: -; CDR3: CASSPKQGARDTQYF; DNA: TGTGCCAGCAGTCCAAAGCAGGGGGCCCGGGATACGCAGTATTTT
J: TRBJ2-1; D: TRBD2; V: TRBV3-1; size: -; CDR3: CASSQAGGEFF; DNA: TGTGCCAGCAGCCAAGCCGGGGGGGAGTTCTTC
J: TRBJ2-5; D: -; V: TRBV20-1; size: -; CDR3: CSASFRQQYF; DNA: TGCAGTGCTAGTTTCCGCCAGCAGTACTTC
J: TRBJ2-1; D: -; V: TRBV28; size: few; CDR3: CASSSPQGTYNEQFF; DNA: TGTGCCAGCAGTTCACCACAGGGAACTTACAATGAGCAGTTCTTC
J: TRBJ1-4; D: TRBD1; V: TRBV20-1; size: -; CDR3: CSARGQVNEKLFF; DNA: TGCAGTGCCCGGGGACAGGTTAATGAAAAACTGTTTTTT
J: TRBJ1-1; D: -; V: TRBV4-1; size: many; CDR3: CASSGGKTEAFF; DNA: TGCGCCAGCAGCGGGGGGAAGACTGAAGCTTTCTTT
J: TRBJ2-3; D: TRBD1; V: TRBV6-1; size: -; CDR3: CASRAGTGEDTQYF; DNA: TGTGCCAGCAGGGCCGGGACAGGGGAAGATACGCAGTATTTT
J: TRBJ2-5; D: TRBD2; V: TRBV7-8; size: few; CDR3: CASRPGLAGAQETQYF; DNA: TGTGCCAGCAGACCCGGACTAGCGGGGGCACAAGAGACCCAGTACTTC
J: TRBJ1-6; D: -; V: TRBV20-1; size: -; CDR3: CSARDDYNSPLHF; DNA: TGCAGTGCCCGGGACGACTATAATTCACCCCTCCACTTT
J: TRBJ2-1; D: TRBD2; V: TRBV7-8; size: -; CDR3: CASRQIAGYSYNEQFF; DNA: TGTGCCAGCAGGCAAATAGCGGGTTACTCCTACAATGAGCAGTTCTTC
J: TRBJ2-5; D: -; V: TRBV20-1; size: few; CDR3: CSARQAKETQYF; DNA: TGCAGTGCTAGACAGGCGAAAGAGACCCAGTACTTC
J: TRBJ2-7; D: -; V: TRBV7-6; size: many; CDR3: CASSSPDTGYEQYF; DNA: TGTGCCAGCAGCTCCCCGGACACTGGCTACGAGCAGTACTTC
J: TRBJ2-7; D: TRBD2; V: TRBV18; size: -; CDR3: CASSPDGGGEQYF; DNA: TGTGCCAGCTCACCCGACGGCGGGGGCGAGCAGTACTTC
J: TRBJ2-3; D: TRBD1; V: TRBV29-1; size: -; CDR3: CSVHTGGYADTQYF; DNA: TGCAGCGTTCACACAGGGGGCTACGCAGATACGCAGTATTTT
J: TRBJ2-3; D: TRBD2; V: TRBV11-1; size: -; CDR3: CASSGTSRVADTQYF; DNA: TGTGCCAGCAGCGGGACTAGCAGGGTTGCAGATACGCAGTATTTT
J: TRBJ2-7; D: -; V: TRBV3-1; size: once; CDR3: CASSQDGRLVKGCEQYF; DNA: TGTGCCAGCAGCCAAGATGGACGACTAGTAAAAGGCTGCGAGCAGTACTTC
J: TRBJ2-7; D: -; V: TRBV20-1; size: -; CDR3: CSARVLGVRGGYEQYF; DNA: TGCAGTGCTAGAGTTTTAGGGGTGCGGGGTGGATACGAGCAGTACTTC
J: TRBJ2-5; D: TRBD1; V: TRBV28; size: few; CDR3: CASRHTGGQETQYF; DNA: TGTGCCAGCAGACACACAGGGGGCCAAGAGACCCAGTACTTC
J: TRBJ1-6; D: -; V: TRBV7-2; size: -; CDR3: CASSLVGPPNSPLHF; DNA: TGTGCCAGCAGCCTTGTCGGCCCCCCCAATTCACCCCTCCACTTT